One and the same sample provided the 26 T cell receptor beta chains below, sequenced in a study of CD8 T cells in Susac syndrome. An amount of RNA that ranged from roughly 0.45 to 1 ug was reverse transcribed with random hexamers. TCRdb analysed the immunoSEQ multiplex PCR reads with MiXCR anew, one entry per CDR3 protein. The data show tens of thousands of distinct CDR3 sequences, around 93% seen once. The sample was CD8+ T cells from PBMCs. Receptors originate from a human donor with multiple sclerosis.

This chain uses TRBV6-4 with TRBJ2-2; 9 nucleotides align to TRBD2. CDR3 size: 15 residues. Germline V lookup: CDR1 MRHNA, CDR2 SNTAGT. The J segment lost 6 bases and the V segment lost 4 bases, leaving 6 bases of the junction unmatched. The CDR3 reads CASSAGSGGSGELFF. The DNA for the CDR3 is TGTGCCAGCAGTGCCGGTAGCGGGGGATCCGGGGAGCTGTTTTTT.

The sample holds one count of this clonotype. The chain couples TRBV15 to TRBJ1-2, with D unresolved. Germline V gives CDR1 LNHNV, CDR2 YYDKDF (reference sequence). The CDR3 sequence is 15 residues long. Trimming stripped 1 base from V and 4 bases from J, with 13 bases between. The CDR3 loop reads CATSRVGEGRYGYTF. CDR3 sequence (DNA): TGTGCCACCAGCAGAGTAGGTGAAGGTCGCTATGGCTACACCTTC.

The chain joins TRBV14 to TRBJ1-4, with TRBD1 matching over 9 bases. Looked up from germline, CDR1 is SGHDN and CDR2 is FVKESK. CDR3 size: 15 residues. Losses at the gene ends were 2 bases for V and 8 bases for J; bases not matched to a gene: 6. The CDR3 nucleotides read TGTGCCAGCAGCCAAAACAGGGGGCGATCGGAAAAACTGTTTTTT. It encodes CASSQNRGRSEKLFF.

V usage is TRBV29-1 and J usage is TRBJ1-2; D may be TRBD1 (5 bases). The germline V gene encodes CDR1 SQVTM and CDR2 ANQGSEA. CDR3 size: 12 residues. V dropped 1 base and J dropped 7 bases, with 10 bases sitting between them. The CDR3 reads CSVEGQGRGYTF. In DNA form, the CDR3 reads TGCAGCGTTGAAGGGCAGGGTCGTGGCTACACCTTC.

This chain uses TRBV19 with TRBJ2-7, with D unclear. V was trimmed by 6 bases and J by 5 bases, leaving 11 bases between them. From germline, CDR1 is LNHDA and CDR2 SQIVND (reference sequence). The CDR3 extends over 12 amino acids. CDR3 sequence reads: CASSRWRDEQYF. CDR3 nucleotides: TGTGCCAGTAGCCGTTGGCGTGACGAGCAGTACTTC.

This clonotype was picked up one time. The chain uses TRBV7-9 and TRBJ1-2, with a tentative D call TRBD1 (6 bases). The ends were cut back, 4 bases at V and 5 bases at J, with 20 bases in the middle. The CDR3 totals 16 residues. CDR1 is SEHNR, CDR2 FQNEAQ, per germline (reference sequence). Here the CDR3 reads CASSYPGDKGQYGYTF. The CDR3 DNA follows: TGTGCCAGCAGCTATCCGGGGGACAAGGGGCAATATGGCTACACCTTC.

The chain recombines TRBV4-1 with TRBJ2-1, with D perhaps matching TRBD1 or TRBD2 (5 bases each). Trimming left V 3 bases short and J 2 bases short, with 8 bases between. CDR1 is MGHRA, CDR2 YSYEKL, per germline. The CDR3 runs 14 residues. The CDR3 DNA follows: TGCGCCAGCAGCCAGTTGGGGGCCTACAATGAGCAGTTCTTC. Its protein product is CASSQLGAYNEQFF.

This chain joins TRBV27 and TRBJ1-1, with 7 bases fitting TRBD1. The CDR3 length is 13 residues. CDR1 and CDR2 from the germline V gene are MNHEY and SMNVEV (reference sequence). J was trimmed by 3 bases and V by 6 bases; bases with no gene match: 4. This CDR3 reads CASRFTGDTEAFF. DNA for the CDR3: TGTGCCAGCAGATTCACAGGGGACACTGAAGCTTTCTTT.

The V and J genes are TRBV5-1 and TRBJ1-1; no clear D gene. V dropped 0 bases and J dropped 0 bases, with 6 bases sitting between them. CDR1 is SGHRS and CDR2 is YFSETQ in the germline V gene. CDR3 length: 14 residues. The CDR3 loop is CASSLGRLNTEAFF. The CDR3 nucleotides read TGCGCCAGCAGCTTGGGGAGATTGAACACTGAAGCTTTCTTT.

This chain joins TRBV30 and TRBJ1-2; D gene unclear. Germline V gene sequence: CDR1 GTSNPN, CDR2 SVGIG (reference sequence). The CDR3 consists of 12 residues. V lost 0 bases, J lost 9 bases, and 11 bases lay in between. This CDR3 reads CAWSVLGVSYTF. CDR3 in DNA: TGTGCCTGGAGTGTACTTGGGGTTAGCTACACCTTC.

The CDR3 nucleotides are TGCAGTGCGACCCGACAGGACTATGGCTACACCTTC. Amino acid sequence: CSATRQDYGYTF. V and J are TRBV20-1 and TRBJ1-2; D perhaps matches TRBD1 (6 bases). V shed 6 bases and J shed 3 bases, with 11 bases lying between them. The CDR3 is 12 amino acids. Germline V gene lookup returns CDR1 DFQATT and CDR2 SNEGSKA (reference sequence).

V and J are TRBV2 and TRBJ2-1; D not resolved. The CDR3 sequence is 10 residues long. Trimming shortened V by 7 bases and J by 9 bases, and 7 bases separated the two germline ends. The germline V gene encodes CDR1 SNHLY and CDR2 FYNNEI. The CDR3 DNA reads TGTGCCAGCATGGTAATTGAGCAGTTCTTC. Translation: CASMVIEQFF.

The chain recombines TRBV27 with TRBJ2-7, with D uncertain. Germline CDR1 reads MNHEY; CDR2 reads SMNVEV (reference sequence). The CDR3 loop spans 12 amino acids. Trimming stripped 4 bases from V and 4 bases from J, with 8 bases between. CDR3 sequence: CASSSGPYEQYF. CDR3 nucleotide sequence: TGTGCCAGCAGTTCCGGACCGTACGAGCAGTACTTC.

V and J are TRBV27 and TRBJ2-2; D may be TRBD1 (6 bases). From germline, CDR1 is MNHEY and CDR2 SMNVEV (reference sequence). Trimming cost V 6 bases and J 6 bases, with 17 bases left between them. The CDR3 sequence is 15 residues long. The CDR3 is CASRIQIGGAGELFF. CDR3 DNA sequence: TGTGCCAGCAGGATCCAAATAGGGGGAGCCGGGGAGCTGTTTTTT.

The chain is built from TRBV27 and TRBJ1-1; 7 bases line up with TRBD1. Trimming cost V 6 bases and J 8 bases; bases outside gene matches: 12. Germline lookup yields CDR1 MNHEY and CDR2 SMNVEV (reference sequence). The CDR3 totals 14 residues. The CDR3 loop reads CASRKSRGSVEAFF. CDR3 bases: TGTGCCAGCAGAAAGAGCAGGGGGTCTGTGGAAGCTTTCTTT.

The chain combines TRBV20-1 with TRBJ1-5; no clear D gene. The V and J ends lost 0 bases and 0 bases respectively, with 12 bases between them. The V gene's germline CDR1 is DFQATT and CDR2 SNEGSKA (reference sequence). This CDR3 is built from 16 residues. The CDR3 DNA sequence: TGCAGTGCTAGAGACCCACCGGGGTATAGCAATCAGCCCCAGCATTTT. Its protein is CSARDPPGYSNQPQHF.

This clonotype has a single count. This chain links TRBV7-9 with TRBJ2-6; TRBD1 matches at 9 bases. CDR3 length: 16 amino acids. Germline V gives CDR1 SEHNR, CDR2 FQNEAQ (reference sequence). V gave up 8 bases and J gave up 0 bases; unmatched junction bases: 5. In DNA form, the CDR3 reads TGTGCCAGCGGAGGACAGGGGAGCTCTGGGGCCAACGTCCTGACTTTC. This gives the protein CASGGQGSSGANVLTF.

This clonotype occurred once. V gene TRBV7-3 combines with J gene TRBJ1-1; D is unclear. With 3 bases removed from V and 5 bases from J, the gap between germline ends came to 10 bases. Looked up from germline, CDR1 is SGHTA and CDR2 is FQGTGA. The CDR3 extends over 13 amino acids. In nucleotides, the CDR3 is TGTGCCAGCAGCTTTACTAAATTTACTGAAGCTTTCTTT. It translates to CASSFTKFTEAFF.

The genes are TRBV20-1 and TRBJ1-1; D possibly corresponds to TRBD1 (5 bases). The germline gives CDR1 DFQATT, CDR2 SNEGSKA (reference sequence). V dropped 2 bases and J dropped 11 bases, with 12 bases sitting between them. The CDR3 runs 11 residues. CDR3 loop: CSARQSREAFF. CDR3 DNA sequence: TGCAGTGCTAGACAATCCAGGGAGGCTTTCTTT.

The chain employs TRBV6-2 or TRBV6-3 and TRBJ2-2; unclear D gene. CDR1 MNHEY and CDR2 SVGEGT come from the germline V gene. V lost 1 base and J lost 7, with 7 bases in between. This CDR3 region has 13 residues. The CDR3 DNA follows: TGTGCCAGCAGTTACTTTTCTGGCGGGGAGCTGTTTTTT. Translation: CASSYFSGGELFF.

The CDR3, as DNA: TGCAGCGCAGCACCAAGGGAGGTTACCTATGGCTACACCTTC. Protein sequence: CSAAPREVTYGYTF. This chain connects TRBV29-1 to TRBJ1-2, with D unclear. Germline CDR1 reads SQVTM; CDR2 reads ANQGSEA. This CDR3 is 14 amino acids long. Trimming shortened V by 7 bases and J by 4 bases, and 19 bases separated the two germline ends.

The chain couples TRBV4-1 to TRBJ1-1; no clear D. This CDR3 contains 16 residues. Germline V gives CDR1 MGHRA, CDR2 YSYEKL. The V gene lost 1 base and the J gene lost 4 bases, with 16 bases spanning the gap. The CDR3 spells CASSQAETEGSTEAFF. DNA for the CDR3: TGCGCCAGCAGCCAAGCTGAGACGGAAGGTAGCACTGAAGCTTTCTTT.

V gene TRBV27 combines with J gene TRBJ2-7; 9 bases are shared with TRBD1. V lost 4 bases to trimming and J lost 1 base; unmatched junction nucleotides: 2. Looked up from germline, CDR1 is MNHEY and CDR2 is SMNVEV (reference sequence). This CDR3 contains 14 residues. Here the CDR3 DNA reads TGTGCCAGCAGTTCTGGACAGGGGTCCTACGAGCAGTACTTC. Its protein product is CASSSGQGSYEQYF.

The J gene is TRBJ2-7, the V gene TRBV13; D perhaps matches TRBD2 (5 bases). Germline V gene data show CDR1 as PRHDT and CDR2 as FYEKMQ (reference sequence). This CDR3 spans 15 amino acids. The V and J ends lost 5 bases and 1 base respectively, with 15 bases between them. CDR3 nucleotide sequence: TGTGCCAGCAGCGTTCGGGGTTACTCTTCCTACGAGCAGTACTTC. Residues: CASSVRGYSSYEQYF.

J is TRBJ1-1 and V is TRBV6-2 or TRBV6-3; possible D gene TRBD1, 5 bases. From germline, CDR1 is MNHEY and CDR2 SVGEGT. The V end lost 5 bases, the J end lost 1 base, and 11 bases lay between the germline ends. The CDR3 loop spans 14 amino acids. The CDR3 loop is CASSGFQGNTEAFF. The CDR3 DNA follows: TGTGCCAGCAGTGGCTTCCAGGGGAACACTGAAGCTTTCTTT.

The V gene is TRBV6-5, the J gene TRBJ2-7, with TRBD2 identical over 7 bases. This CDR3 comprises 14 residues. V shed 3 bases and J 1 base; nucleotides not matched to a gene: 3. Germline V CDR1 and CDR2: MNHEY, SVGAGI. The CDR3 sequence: CASSYASGSYEQYF. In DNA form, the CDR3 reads TGTGCCAGCAGTTATGCTAGCGGATCCTACGAGCAGTACTTC.